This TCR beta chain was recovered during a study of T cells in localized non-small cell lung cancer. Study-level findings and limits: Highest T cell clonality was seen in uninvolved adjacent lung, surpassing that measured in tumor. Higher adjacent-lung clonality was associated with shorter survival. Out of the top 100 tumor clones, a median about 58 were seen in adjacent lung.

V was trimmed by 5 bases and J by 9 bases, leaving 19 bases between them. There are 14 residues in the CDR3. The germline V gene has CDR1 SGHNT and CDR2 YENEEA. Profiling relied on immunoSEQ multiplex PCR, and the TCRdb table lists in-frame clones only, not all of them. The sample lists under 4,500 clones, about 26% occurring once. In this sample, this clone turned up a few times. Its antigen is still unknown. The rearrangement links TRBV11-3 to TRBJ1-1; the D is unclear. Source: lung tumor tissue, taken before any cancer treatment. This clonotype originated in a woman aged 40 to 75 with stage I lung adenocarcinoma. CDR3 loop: CASSPDPLGGKAFF. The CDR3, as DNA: TGTGCCAGCAGCCCCGACCCACTGGGAGGGAAAGCTTTCTTT.